This T cell receptor (beta chain) emerged from a study of CD8+ T cells in alopecia areata. In each case, RNA was isolated and then reverse transcribed into cDNA as the sequencing template. Assay: immunoSEQ multiplex PCR; the TCRdb copy retains only in-frame clones and omits some. This sample has 95,000 to 120,000 clones, with under 60% found just once. From alopecia areata patients, lesional scalp punch biopsies and peripheral blood were collected. Material for sequencing was NKG2D-low CD8+ T cells sorted from blood. The source is a human donor with alopecia areata.

The CDR3 DNA is TGTGCCAGCAGCGGGGCAGGGGGCAGGTACGAGCAGTACTTC. This encodes CASSGAGGRYEQYF. The J gene is TRBJ2-7, the V gene TRBV28, with 8 bases identical to TRBD1. From germline, CDR1 is MDHEN and CDR2 SYDVKM. The junction had 8 bases not matched to a gene; V was cut back by 6 bases and J by 4 bases. The CDR3 sequence is 14 residues long.